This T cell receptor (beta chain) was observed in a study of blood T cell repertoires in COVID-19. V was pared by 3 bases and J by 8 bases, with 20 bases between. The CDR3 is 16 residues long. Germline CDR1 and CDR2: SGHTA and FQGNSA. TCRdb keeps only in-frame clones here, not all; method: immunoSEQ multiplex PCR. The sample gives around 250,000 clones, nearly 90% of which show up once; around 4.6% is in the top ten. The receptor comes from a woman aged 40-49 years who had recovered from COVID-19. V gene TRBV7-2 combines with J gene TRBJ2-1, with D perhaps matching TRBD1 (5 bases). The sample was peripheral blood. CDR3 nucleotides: TGTGCCAGCAGCTTCCAGGGAAGTTTGGCAGTGTATGAGCAGTTCTTC. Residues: CASSFQGSLAVYEQFF.